The T cell receptor beta chain under discussion was sequenced for a study of CD8+CD57+ T cells in acquired aplastic anemia. Study details: The sorted CD4+ and CD8+ cells yielded an average around 3 ug of DNA. Healthy donors averaged about 11 million reads for CD4+ cells. Study-level findings and limits: The CD8+ Simpson's diversity of patients and controls was not significantly different.

V lost 3 bases to trimming and J lost 3 bases, with 15 bases between them. The CDR3 contains 14 residues. CDR1 GTSNPN and CDR2 SVGIG come from the germline V gene (reference sequence). It was genomic DNA that served as the template for profiling TCR beta VDJ and CDR3. In TCRdb, the reads were re-called with MiXCR into one record per CDR3 protein. The data show some 190,000 distinct CDR3 sequences, 35% to 50% seen once. Points on this clonotype: Its antigen is still unknown.

The V gene is TRBV30, the J gene TRBJ2-7, with D perhaps TRBD1 (6 bases). This sequence originates from a human donor in good health. Sequenced: sorted CD4+, CD8+, or CD8+CD57+ T cells (not recorded which) from PBMCs. CDR3 sequence reads: CAWRGQLASYEQYF. The DNA for the CDR3 is TGTGCCTGGAGAGGACAGCTCGCCAGCTACGAGCAGTACTTC.